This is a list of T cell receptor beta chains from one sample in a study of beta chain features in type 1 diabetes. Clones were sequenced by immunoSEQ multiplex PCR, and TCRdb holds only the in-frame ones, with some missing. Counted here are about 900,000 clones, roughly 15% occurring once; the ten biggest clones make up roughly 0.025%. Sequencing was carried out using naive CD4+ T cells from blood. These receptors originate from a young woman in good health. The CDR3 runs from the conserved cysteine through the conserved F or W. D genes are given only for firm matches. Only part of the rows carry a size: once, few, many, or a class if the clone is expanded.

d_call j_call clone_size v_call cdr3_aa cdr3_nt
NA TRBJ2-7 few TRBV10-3 CAISDGSRGGPYEQYF TGTGCCATCAGTGATGGTAGCAGGGGTGGACCCTACGAGCAGTACTTC
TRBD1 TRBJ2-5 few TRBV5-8 CASSLRTGGKETQYF TGTGCCAGCAGCTTGAGGACAGGGGGCAAAGAGACCCAGTACTTC
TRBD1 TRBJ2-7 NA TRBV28 CASLTAAGQGPYEQYF TGTGCCAGCCTCACCGCCGCTGGACAGGGCCCGTACGAGCAGTACTTC
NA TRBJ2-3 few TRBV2 CASSRLRLPSTDTQYF TGTGCCAGCAGTAGACTGAGACTCCCTAGCACAGATACGCAGTATTTT
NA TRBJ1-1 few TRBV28 CASSLGRNTEAFF TGTGCCAGCAGCCTGGGAAGAAACACTGAAGCTTTCTTT
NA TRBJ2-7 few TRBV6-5 CASSDNYEQYF TGTGCCAGCAGTGACAACTACGAGCAGTACTTC
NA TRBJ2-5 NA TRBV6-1 CASSSGVAGETQYF TGTGCCAGCAGTTCGGGGGTGGCAGGAGAGACCCAGTACTTC
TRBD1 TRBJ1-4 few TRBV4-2 CASSPGQSNEKLFF TGTGCCAGCAGCCCGGGACAGAGCAATGAAAAACTGTTTTTT
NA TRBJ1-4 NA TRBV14 CASSLRFNEKLFF TGTGCCAGCAGCCTCCGATTCAATGAAAAACTGTTTTTT
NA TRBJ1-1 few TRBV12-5 CASALSVGRMNTEAFF TGTGCTAGTGCCCTCTCGGTGGGGCGGATGAACACTGAAGCTTTCTTT
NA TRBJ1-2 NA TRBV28 CASTGWVGYTF TGTGCCAGCACAGGGTGGGTTGGCTACACCTTC
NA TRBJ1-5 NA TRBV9 CASSVYGGNQPQHF TGTGCCAGCAGCGTATACGGAGGCAATCAGCCCCAGCATTTT
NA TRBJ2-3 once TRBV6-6 CASSYAGAAIDTQYF TGTGCCAGCAGTTATGCAGGGGCGGCGATAGATACGCAGTATTTT
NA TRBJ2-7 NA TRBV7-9 CASSLSGSSYEQYF TGTGCCAGCAGCCTTTCTGGGAGCTCCTACGAGCAGTACTTC
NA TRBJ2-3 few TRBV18 CASSPPGLTTDTQYF TGTGCCAGCTCACCTCCGGGACTTACTACAGATACGCAGTATTTT
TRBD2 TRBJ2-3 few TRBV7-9 CASSPSSGSVADTQYF TGTGCCAGCAGCCCCTCTAGCGGGAGTGTTGCAGATACGCAGTATTTT
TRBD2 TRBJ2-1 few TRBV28 CASSLPGGLAGKSSYNEQFF TGTGCCAGCAGTTTACCCGGGGGACTAGCGGGAAAGAGCTCCTACAATGAGCAGTTCTTC
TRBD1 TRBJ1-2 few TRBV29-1 CSVHGQGGGGTYGYTF TGCAGCGTCCACGGACAGGGCGGAGGTGGGACCTATGGCTACACCTTC
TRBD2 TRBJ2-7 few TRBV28 CASSSKRLAGEQYF TGTGCCAGCAGTTCGAAACGACTAGCTGGCGAGCAGTACTTC
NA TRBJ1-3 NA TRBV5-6 CASSLALGIFGNTIYF TGTGCCAGCAGCTTAGCCCTGGGCATATTTGGAAACACCATATATTTT
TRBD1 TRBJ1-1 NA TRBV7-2 CASSLDVWDRRTEAFF TGTGCCAGCAGCTTAGATGTGTGGGACAGACGCACTGAAGCTTTCTTT
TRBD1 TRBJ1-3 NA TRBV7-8 CASSARTGPSGNTIYF TGTGCCAGCAGCGCGAGGACAGGCCCCTCTGGAAACACCATATATTTT
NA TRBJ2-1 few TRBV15 CATSREPRVNEQFF TGTGCCACCAGCAGAGAACCCAGGGTCAATGAGCAGTTCTTC
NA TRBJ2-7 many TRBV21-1 CASSKEVSGQGSYEQYF TGTGCCAGCAGCAAAGAGGTATCGGGACAGGGGAGTTACGAGCAGTACTTC
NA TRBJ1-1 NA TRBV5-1 CASSFNSENTEAFF TGCGCCAGCAGCTTTAACAGTGAGAACACTGAAGCTTTCTTT
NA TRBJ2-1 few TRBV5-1 CASSPRPQGDNEQFF TGCGCCAGCAGCCCGCGGCCACAGGGTGACAATGAGCAGTTCTTC
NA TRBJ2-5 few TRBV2 CASSEQGGKTQYF TGTGCCAGCAGTGAACAGGGTGGGAAGACCCAGTACTTC
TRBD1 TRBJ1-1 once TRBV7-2 CASSLQGVAEAFF TGTGCCAGCAGCTTACAGGGGGTGGCTGAAGCTTTCTTT
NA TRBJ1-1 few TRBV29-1 CSVGSRGDAEAFF TGCAGCGTTGGTAGCCGGGGGGACGCTGAAGCTTTCTTT
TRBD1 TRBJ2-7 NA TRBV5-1 CASNLVGTGGEQYF TGCGCCAGCAACCTCGTCGGGACAGGGGGCGAGCAGTACTTC
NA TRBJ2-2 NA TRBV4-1 CASSQDGANTGELFF TGCGCCAGCAGCCAAGATGGAGCGAACACCGGGGAGCTGTTTTTT
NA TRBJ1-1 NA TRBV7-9 CASAGAAEAFF TGTGCCAGCGCAGGCGCCGCTGAAGCTTTCTTT
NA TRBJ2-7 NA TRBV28 CASRERPHYEQYF TGTGCCAGCAGGGAGCGGCCCCACTACGAGCAGTACTTC
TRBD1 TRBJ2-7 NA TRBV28 CASSASGTGTYEQYF TGTGCCAGCAGTGCCTCCGGGACAGGGACCTACGAGCAGTACTTC
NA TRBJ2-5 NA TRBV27 CASSLLGQGRETQYF TGTGCCAGCAGTTTATTAGGGCAGGGGAGGGAGACCCAGTACTTC
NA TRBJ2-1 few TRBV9 CASSARGGVFNEQFF TGTGCCAGCAGCGCCCGGGGTGGCGTATTCAATGAGCAGTTCTTC
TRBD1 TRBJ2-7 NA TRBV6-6 CASSPGQGAPREQYF TGTGCCAGCAGCCCAGGACAGGGGGCGCCGCGGGAGCAGTACTTC
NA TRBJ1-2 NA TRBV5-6 CASSFRRTQGGYTF TGTGCCAGCAGCTTCCGACGGACCCAAGGTGGCTACACCTTC
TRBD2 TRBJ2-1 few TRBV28 CASSPVAGGSYNEQFF TGTGCCAGCAGTCCCGTAGCGGGAGGTTCGTACAATGAGCAGTTCTTC
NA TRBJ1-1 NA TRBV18 CASSTRDGDEAFF TGTGCCAGCTCAACCCGGGACGGAGATGAAGCTTTCTTT
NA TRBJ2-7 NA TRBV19 CASSIDRATYEQYF TGTGCCAGTAGTATAGATCGGGCAACCTACGAGCAGTACTTC
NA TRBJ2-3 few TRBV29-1 CSAVLGLTDTQYF TGCAGCGCAGTCCTGGGTCTCACAGATACGCAGTATTTT
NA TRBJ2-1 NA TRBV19 CASSIGTSYNEQFF TGTGCCAGTAGTATAGGGACCAGCTACAATGAGCAGTTCTTC
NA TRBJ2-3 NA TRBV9 CASSVGGDTQYF TGTGCCAGCAGCGTAGGTGGTGATACGCAGTATTTT
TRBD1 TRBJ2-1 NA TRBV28 CASSLLKVLRDRSSYNEQFF TGTGCCAGCAGTCTATTGAAGGTCCTCCGGGACAGGAGCTCCTACAATGAGCAGTTCTTC
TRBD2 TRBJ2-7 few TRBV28 CASRQPGTRNYEQYF TGTGCCAGCCGTCAACCTGGGACTAGAAATTACGAGCAGTACTTC
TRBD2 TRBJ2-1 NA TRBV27 CASSSPSGRAGNEQFF TGTGCCAGCAGTTCCCCTAGCGGGAGGGCGGGGAATGAGCAGTTCTTC
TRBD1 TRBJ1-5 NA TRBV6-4 CASSGDEIEGAYSNQPQHF TGTGCCAGCAGTGGTGACGAAATTGAGGGGGCTTATAGCAATCAGCCCCAGCATTTT
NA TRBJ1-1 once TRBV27 CASSWGKGTEAFF TGTGCCAGCAGTTGGGGGAAGGGCACTGAAGCTTTCTTT